One sample yielded the 20 T cell receptor beta chains listed below, sequenced in a study of cytomegalovirus exposure and HLA in healthy donors. The PCR was carried out with 60 Vbeta primers and 13 Jbeta primers. Sequenced by immunoSEQ multiplex PCR; TCRdb stores in-frame clones only, minus some. The sample yields around 190,000 clones, about 10% seen once. Source material: PBMCs. These receptor sequences come from a woman aged 25 to 39 in good health and CMV-seropositive.

The table lists this clone with a few counts. The chain uses TRBV9 and TRBJ2-3; D is possibly TRBD1 (6 bases). This CDR3 comprises 15 residues. Trimming shortened V by 0 bases and J by 0 bases, and 8 bases separated the two germline ends. CDR1 SGDLS and CDR2 YYNGEE come from the germline V gene. The CDR3 loop reads CASSVATGSTDTQYF. CDR3 sequence (DNA): TGTGCCAGCAGCGTAGCGACAGGTAGCACAGATACGCAGTATTTT.

CDR3 residues: CAISESTLAVYNEQFF. The CDR3 DNA sequence: TGTGCCATCAGTGAGTCGACCCTAGCGGTCTACAATGAGCAGTTCTTC. The V and J genes are TRBV10-3 and TRBJ2-1; 7 nucleotides agree with TRBD2. Germline loops: CDR1 ENHRY, CDR2 SYGVKD. V lost 0 bases and J lost 3; bases outside the gene matches: 5. The CDR3 covers 16 residues.

This clone has more than one count but fewer than ten. The chain employs TRBV29-1 and TRBJ2-1, with 11 bases matching TRBD1. V trimming: 4 bases; J trimming: 3 bases; junction bases outside the gene matches: 2. This CDR3 region has 14 residues. Germline V CDR1 and CDR2: SQVTM, ANQGSEA. CDR3 residues: CSVAGTGGYNEQFF. The CDR3 DNA reads as TGCAGCGTTGCTGGGACAGGGGGCTACAATGAGCAGTTCTTC.

This clone was observed at least ten times. Other nucleotide sequences in the sample specify the same CDR3. V usage is TRBV6-5 and J usage is TRBJ1-1, with D hard to call. V was cut by 7 bases and J by 1 base, with 13 bases left in between. Germline CDR1 MNHEY, CDR2 SVGAGI. The CDR3 runs 14 residues. The CDR3 sequence is CASTRDRGNTEAFF. CDR3 nucleotides: TGTGCCAGCACCCGGGATCGGGGGAACACTGAAGCTTTCTTT.

The V and J genes are TRBV30 and TRBJ1-4; 11 bases are shared with TRBD1. CDR3 length: 16 residues. With 6 bases clipped from V and 7 bases from J, the junction kept 13 bases outside the gene matches. Germline V gives CDR1 GTSNPN, CDR2 SVGIG (reference sequence). The CDR3 nucleotides read TGTGCCTGTACTAGGACAGGGGGCGCAGGTATTGAAAAACTGTTTTTT. Its protein is CACTRTGGAGIEKLFF.

This clone was picked up a small number of times. V is TRBV4-1 and J is TRBJ1-3, with D perhaps TRBD1 (6 bases). From germline, CDR1 is MGHRA and CDR2 YSYEKL. The CDR3 totals 16 residues. V was shortened by 0 bases and J by 2 bases, with 11 bases between the two germline ends. CDR3 sequence reads: CASSQDAAGAGNTIYF. CDR3 DNA sequence: TGCGCCAGCAGCCAAGATGCGGCAGGGGCTGGAAACACCATATATTTT.

This clone was detected only a few times. V gene TRBV2 combines with J gene TRBJ2-3, with 10 bases matching TRBD1. The CDR3 is 16 amino acids. Germline V gene data show CDR1 as SNHLY and CDR2 as FYNNEI. The V gene end was trimmed by 5 bases and the J gene end by 2 bases; junction bases not matched to a gene: 7. CDR3 residues: CASSFSGQGFTDTQYF. The CDR3 coding sequence is TGTGCCAGCAGTTTCTCGGGACAGGGGTTCACAGATACGCAGTATTTT.

The chain combines TRBV27 with TRBJ1-2; a possible D gene is TRBD1 (5 bases). Germline V lookup: CDR1 MNHEY, CDR2 SMNVEV (reference sequence). V was trimmed by 5 bases and J by 9 bases, leaving 22 bases between them. This CDR3 comprises 15 residues. CDR3 loop: CASSPRPGSVQRYTF. CDR3 DNA: TGTGCCAGCAGTCCGCGCCCAGGGTCGGTTCAGCGCTACACCTTC.

V and J are TRBV7-8 and TRBJ2-7, with TRBD2 identical over 9 bases. The CDR3 is 15 residues long. V dropped 4 bases and J dropped 3; count of bases not matched to a gene: 7. CDR1 is SGHVS and CDR2 is FQNEAQ in the germline V gene. CDR3 sequence reads: CASSSETSGIYEQYF. The CDR3 DNA is TGTGCCAGCAGCTCGGAGACTAGCGGAATCTACGAGCAGTACTTC.

This clone has more than one count but fewer than ten. J is TRBJ2-7 and V is TRBV19; D possibly corresponds to TRBD1 (6 bases). The germline V gene encodes CDR1 LNHDA and CDR2 SQIVND (reference sequence). CDR3 length: 14 amino acids. V lost 3 bases to trimming and J lost 3 bases, with 12 bases between them. CDR3 sequence: CASSMWRQDYEQYF. The CDR3 nucleotides are TGTGCCAGTAGTATGTGGCGACAGGACTACGAGCAGTACTTC.

The chain is built from TRBV10-1 and TRBJ1-1; D may be TRBD1 (5 bases). This CDR3 spans 13 amino acids. CDR1 WNHNN and CDR2 SYGVQD come from the germline V gene (reference sequence). Trimming removed 4 bases from V and 8 bases from J, with 14 bases in between. CDR3 nucleotides: TGCGCCAGCAGTGTAAGGCAGGGCACCGAAGCTTTCTTT. Its protein is CASSVRQGTEAFF.

The V call is TRBV7-9, the J call TRBJ2-3; no firm D call. Per germline, CDR1 SEHNR and CDR2 FQNEAQ (reference sequence). V lost 5 bases to trimming and J lost 0 bases, with 6 bases between them. This CDR3 contains 13 residues. Written as DNA, the CDR3 is TGTGCCAGCAGCCCCATGAGCACAGATACGCAGTATTTT. This codes for CASSPMSTDTQYF.

The chain has TRBV6-6 and TRBJ2-5; 8 bases line up with TRBD2. The junction had 10 bases not matched to a gene; V was cut back by 5 bases and J by 5 bases. Looked up from germline, CDR1 is MNHNY and CDR2 is SVGAGI (reference sequence). This CDR3 region has 15 residues. In DNA form, the CDR3 reads TGTGCCAGCAGTAGTACTAGCGGAGGCGGGGAGACCCAGTACTTC. Translated, it gives CASSSTSGGGETQYF.

CDR3 in DNA: TGCGCCAGCAGCCGCCGGGGGGGTGAGGGTCAGCCCCAGCATTTT. It encodes CASSRRGGEGQPQHF. The V and J genes are TRBV4-1 and TRBJ1-5; TRBD1 is a possible D gene (5 bases). V was clipped by 4 bases and J by 6 bases, with 16 bases between them. The CDR3 contains 15 residues. Germline V gene lookup returns CDR1 MGHRA and CDR2 YSYEKL.

The rearrangement uses TRBV7-9 and TRBJ2-7, with D possibly being TRBD2 (5 bases). This CDR3 has 14 residues. Trimming removed 5 bases from V and 3 bases from J, with 14 bases in between. Germline V gene lookup returns CDR1 SEHNR and CDR2 FQNEAQ (reference sequence). The CDR3 bases are TGTGCCAGCAGCCTAACCGGGATAAACTACGAGCAGTACTTC. Translated: CASSLTGINYEQYF.

A few counts support this clone. Other DNA sequences in the same sample also yield this CDR3. The chain is built from TRBV5-1 and TRBJ2-1, with 10 nucleotides matching TRBD1. With V trimmed by 4 bases and J by 1 base, 2 bases remained unmatched. Germline CDR1 is SGHRS and CDR2 is YFSETQ. The length of the CDR3 is 15 residues. CDR3 residues: CASSPGQGSYNEQFF. The CDR3 DNA reads TGCGCCAGCAGCCCGGGACAGGGGTCCTACAATGAGCAGTTCTTC.

On this clone itself: The same CDR3 is also encoded by other DNA sequences in this sample. The rearrangement links TRBV7-2 to TRBJ2-7; D gene uncertain. Deletions cut 4 bases from V and 3 bases from J, with 7 bases between. This CDR3 region has 12 residues. Looked up from germline, CDR1 is SGHTA and CDR2 is FQGNSA. The CDR3 sequence: CASSYRGYEQYF. DNA for the CDR3: TGTGCCAGCAGCTACCGAGGCTACGAGCAGTACTTC.

Remarks on this clone: Germline and junction disagree at one end, which may indicate a read error. The chain uses TRBV5-1 and TRBJ2-3, with 11 bases matching TRBD2. Germline values: CDR1 SGHRS, CDR2 YFSETQ. The CDR3 consists of 15 residues. CDR3 region: CASSLGLAGTDTPYF. CDR3 bases: TGCGCCAGCAGCTTGGGACTAGCGGGAACAGATACGCCGTATTTT.

This clone was detected only a few times. The chain employs TRBV7-2 and TRBJ2-7, with 7 bases lining up with TRBD2. CDR3 size: 14 residues. With 4 bases clipped from V and 5 bases from J, the junction kept 8 bases outside the gene matches. Germline V gene lookup returns CDR1 SGHTA and CDR2 FQGNSA. The CDR3 DNA reads TGTGCCAGCAGCTCCCCAGCGGGAACCAACGAGCAGTACTTC. Encoded protein: CASSSPAGTNEQYF.

This rearrangement joins TRBV7-8 to TRBJ2-5, with 8 bases that match TRBD1. The closer fit of TRBJ2-7 to the DNA end suggests the J call may be wrong. Looked up from germline, CDR1 is SGHVS and CDR2 is FQNEAQ. CDR3 size: 15 residues. CDR3 sequence: CASSRPRGRGDEQYF. The CDR3 region has the DNA TGTGCCAGCAGCCGACCCAGGGGGCGCGGGGACGAGCAGTACTTC.